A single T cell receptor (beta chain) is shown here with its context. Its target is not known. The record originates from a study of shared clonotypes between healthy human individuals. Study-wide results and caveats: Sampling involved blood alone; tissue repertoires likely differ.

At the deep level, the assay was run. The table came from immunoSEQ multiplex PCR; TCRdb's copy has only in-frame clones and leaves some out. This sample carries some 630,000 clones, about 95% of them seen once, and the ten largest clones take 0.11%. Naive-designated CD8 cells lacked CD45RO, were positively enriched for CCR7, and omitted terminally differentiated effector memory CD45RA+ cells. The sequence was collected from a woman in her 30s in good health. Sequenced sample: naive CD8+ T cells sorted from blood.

CDR3 residues: CASSSHLTAEKLFF. The CDR3 bases are TGTGCCAGCAGCTCCCATTTGACAGCTGAAAAACTGTTTTTT. The chain has TRBV7-8 and TRBJ1-4; TRBD1 is a possible D gene (5 bases). Deletions cut 4 bases from V and 7 bases from J, with 13 bases between. Per the germline V gene, CDR1 is SGHVS and CDR2 is FQNEAQ. There are 14 residues in the CDR3.